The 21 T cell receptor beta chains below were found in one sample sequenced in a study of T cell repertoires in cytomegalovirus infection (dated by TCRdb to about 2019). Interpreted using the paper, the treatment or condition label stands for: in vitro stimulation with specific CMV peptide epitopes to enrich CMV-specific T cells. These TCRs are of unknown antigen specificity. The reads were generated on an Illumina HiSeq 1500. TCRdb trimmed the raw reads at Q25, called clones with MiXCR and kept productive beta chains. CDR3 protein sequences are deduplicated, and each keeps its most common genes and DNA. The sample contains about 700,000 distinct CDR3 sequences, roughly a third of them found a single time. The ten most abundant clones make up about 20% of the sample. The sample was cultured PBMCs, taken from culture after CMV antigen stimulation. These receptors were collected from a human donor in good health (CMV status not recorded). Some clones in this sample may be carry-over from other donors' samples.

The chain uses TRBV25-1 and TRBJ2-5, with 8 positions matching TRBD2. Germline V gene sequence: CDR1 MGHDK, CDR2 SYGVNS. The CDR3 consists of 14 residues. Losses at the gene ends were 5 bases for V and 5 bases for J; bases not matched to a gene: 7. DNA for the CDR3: TGTGCCAGCAGTCACAGTAGCGGGAAGGAGACCCAGTACTTC. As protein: CASSHSSGKETQYF.

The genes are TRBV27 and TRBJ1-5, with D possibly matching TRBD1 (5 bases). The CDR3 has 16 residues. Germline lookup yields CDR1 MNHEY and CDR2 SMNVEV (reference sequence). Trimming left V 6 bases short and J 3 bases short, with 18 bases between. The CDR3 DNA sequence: TGTGCCAGCAGGTCGGGTCAGGAGGGGTCCAATCAGCCCCAGCATTTT. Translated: CASRSGQEGSNQPQHF.

CDR3 loop: CASRSLGGEQFF. As DNA, the CDR3 is TGTGCCAGCAGGTCGCTAGGTGGTGAGCAGTTCTTC. This chain connects TRBV12-3 or TRBV12-4 to TRBJ2-1, with D unresolved. Trimming removed 6 bases at V and 9 bases at J, with 12 bases between. This CDR3 contains 12 residues.

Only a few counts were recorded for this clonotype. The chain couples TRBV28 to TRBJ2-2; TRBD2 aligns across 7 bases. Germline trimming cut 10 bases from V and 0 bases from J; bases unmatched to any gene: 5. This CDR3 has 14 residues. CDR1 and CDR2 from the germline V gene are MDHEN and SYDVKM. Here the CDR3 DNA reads TGTGCCACAATAGCGGGCCCGAACACCGGGGAGCTGTTTTTT. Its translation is CATIAGPNTGELFF. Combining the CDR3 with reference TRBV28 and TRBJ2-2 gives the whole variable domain DVKVTQSSRYLVKRTGEKVFLECVQDMDHENMFWYRQDPGLGLRLIYFSYDVKMKEKGDIPEGYSVSREKKERFSLILESASTNQTSMYLCATIAGPNTGELFFGEGSRLTVL.

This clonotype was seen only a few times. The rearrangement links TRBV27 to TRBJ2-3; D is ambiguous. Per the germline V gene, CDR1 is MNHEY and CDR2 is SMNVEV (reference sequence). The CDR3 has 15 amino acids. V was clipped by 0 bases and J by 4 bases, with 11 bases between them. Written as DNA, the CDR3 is TGTGCCAGCAGTTTATCGTGGAGTGAGGCAGATACGCAGTATTTT. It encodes CASSLSWSEADTQYF.

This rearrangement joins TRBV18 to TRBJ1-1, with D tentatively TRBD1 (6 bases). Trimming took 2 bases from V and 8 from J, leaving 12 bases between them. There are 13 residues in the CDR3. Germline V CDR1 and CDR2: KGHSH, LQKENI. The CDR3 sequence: CASSPRTADEAFF. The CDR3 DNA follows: TGTGCCAGCTCACCAAGGACAGCGGACGAAGCTTTCTTT.

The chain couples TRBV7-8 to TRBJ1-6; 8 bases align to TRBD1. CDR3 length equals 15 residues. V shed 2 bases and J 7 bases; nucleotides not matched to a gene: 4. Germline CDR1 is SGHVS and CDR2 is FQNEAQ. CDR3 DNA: TGTGCCAGCAGCTTACTCAGACAGGGGAATTCACCCCTCCACTTT. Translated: CASSLLRQGNSPLHF.

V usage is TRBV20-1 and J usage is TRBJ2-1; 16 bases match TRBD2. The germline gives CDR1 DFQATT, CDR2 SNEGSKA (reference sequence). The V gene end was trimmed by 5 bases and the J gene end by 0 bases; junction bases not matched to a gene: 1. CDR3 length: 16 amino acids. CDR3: CSAGTSGRGSYNEQFF. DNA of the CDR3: TGCAGTGCTGGGACTAGCGGGAGGGGCTCCTACAATGAGCAGTTCTTC.

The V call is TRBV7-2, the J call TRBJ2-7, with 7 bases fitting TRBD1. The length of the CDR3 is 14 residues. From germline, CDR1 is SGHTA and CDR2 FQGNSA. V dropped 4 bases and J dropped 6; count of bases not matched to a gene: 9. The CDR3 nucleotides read TGTGCCAGCAGCTCAACAGGGGTCGTCGGCGAGCAGTACTTC. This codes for CASSSTGVVGEQYF.

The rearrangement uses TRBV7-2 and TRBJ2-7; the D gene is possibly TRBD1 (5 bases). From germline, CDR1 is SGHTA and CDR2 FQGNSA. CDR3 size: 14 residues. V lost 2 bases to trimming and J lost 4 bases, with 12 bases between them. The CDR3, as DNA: TGTGCCAGCAGCTTAAAAGGGGTCGGTTACGAGCAGTACTTC. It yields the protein CASSLKGVGYEQYF.

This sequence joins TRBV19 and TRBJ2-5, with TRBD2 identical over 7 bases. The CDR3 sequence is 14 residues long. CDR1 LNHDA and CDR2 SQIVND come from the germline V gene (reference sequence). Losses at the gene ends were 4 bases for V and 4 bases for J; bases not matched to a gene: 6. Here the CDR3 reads CASSTGEGRETQYF. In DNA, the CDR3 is TGTGCCAGTAGTACCGGGGAGGGGAGAGAGACCCAGTACTTC.

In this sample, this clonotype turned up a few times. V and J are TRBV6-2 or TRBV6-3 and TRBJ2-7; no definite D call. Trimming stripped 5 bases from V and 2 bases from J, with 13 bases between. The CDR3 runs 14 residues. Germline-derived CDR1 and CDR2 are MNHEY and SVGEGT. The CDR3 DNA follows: TGTGCCAGCAGTCGGATCCAGGCGGCCTACGAGCAGTACTTC. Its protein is CASSRIQAAYEQYF.

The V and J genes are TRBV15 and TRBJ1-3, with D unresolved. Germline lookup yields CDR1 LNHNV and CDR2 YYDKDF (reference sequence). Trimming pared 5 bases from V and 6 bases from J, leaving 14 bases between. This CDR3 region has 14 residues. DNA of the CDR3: TGTGCCACCAGCTTGGGGTTCTCTTCAAACACCATATATTTT. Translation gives CATSLGFSSNTIYF.

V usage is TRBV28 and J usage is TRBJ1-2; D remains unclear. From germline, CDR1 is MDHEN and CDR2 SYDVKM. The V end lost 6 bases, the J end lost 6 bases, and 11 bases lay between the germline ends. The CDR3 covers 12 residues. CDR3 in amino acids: CASRLGLDGYTF. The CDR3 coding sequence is TGTGCCAGCAGGCTTGGTCTAGATGGCTACACCTTC.

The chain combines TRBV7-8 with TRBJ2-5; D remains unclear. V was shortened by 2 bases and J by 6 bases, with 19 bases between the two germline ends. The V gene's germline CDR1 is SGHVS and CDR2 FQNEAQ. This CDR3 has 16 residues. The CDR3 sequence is CASSLRRVPSFKTQYF. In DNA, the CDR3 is TGTGCCAGCAGCTTACGCCGTGTCCCGTCTTTCAAGACCCAGTACTTC.

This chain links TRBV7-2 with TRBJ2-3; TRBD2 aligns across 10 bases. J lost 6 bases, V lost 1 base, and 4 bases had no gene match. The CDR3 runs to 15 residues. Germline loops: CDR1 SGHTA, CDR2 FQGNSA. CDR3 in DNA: TGTGCCAGCAGCTTAGGAGCGGGGGGGCCGGATACGCAGTATTTT. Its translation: CASSLGAGGPDTQYF. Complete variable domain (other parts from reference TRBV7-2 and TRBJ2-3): GAGVSQSPSNKVTEKGKDVELRCDPISGHTALYWYRQSLGQGLEFLIYFQGNSAPDKSGLPSDRFSAERTGGSVSTLTIQRTQQEDSAVYLCASSLGAGGPDTQYFGPGTRLTVL.

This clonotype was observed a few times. The CDR3 reads CASCRGASSPLHF. The CDR3 DNA reads as TGTGCCAGCTGCCGGGGAGCGAGCTCACCCCTCCACTTT. This chain connects TRBV6-1 to TRBJ1-6; D call uncertain. V lost 8 bases and J lost 10, with 15 bases in between. This CDR3 is 13 amino acids long. Germline CDR1 is MNHNS and CDR2 is SASEGT.

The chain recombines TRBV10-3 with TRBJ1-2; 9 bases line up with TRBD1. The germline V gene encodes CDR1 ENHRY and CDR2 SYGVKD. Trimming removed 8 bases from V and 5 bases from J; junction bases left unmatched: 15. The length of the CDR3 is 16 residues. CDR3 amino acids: CAIHTRDRDLKYGYTF. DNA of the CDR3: TGTGCCATCCACACCCGGGACAGGGACCTCAAATATGGCTACACCTTC.

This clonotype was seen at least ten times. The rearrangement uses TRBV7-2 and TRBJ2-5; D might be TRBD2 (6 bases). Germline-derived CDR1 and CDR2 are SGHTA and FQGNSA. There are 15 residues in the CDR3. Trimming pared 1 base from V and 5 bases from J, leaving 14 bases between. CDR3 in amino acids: CASSLGGMRDETQYF. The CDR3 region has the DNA TGTGCCAGCAGCTTAGGGGGCATGCGGGATGAGACCCAGTACTTC.

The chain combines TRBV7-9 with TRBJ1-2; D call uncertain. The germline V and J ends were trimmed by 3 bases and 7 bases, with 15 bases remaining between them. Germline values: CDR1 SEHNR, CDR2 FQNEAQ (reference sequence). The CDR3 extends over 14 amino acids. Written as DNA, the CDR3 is TGTGCCAGCAGCTTGGTTCTTCAGTCGGGTGGCTACACCTTC. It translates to CASSLVLQSGGYTF.

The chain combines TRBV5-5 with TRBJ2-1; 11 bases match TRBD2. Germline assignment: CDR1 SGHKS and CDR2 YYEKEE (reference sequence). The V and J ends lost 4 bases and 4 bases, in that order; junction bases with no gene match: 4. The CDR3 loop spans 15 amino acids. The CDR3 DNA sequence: TGTGCCAGCAGCGCGGGACTAGCGGATTACAATGAGCAGTTCTTC. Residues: CASSAGLADYNEQFF.